This is a list of T cell receptor beta chains from one sample in a study of brain T cells in children with intractable seizures. TCRdb's table, derived via immunoSEQ multiplex PCR, lists solely in-frame clones and lacks some. The sample yields 100,000 to 120,000 clones, 90% to 95% seen once. Sequences were derived from peripheral blood, sampled at surgery. All receptors come from a boy under two years old with hemimegalencephaly and intractable seizures. The CDR3 runs from the conserved cysteine through the conserved F or W. The D gene is left open where the match is weak. Only some rows state a clone size, as once, few, many or a class for expanded clones.

abundance: -
d_gene: TRBD2
v_gene: TRBV10-3
j_gene: TRBJ2-2
CDR3aa: CAITGTSGINTGELFF
CDR3nt: TGTGCCATCACTGGGACTAGCGGGATAAATACCGGGGAGCTGTTTTTT

abundance: -
d_gene: -
v_gene: TRBV6-1
j_gene: TRBJ2-5
CDR3aa: CASSEADPGTTPTQYF
CDR3nt: TGTGCCAGCAGTGAAGCCGATCCCGGGACCACTCCGACCCAGTACTTC

abundance: once
d_gene: -
v_gene: TRBV9
j_gene: TRBJ2-2
CDR3aa: CASSPYPGELFF
CDR3nt: TGTGCCAGCAGCCCCTATCCTGGGGAGCTGTTTTTT

abundance: -
d_gene: -
v_gene: TRBV30
j_gene: TRBJ1-6
CDR3aa: CAWSVPSRGNNSPLHF
CDR3nt: TGTGCCTGGAGTGTACCGTCCCGAGGGAATAATTCACCCCTCCACTTT

abundance: -
d_gene: -
v_gene: TRBV7-4
j_gene: TRBJ1-5
CDR3aa: CASSFRTGGPLLNNQPQHF
CDR3nt: TGTGCCAGCAGTTTTAGAACGGGGGGACCCCTGCTTAACAATCAGCCCCAGCATTTT

abundance: -
d_gene: -
v_gene: TRBV9
j_gene: TRBJ1-6
CDR3aa: CAGSARPPNSPLHF
CDR3nt: TGTGCCGGCAGCGCCCGCCCCCCGAATTCACCCCTCCACTTT

abundance: -
d_gene: -
v_gene: TRBV10-3
j_gene: TRBJ2-5
CDR3aa: CAISEDLGGETQYF
CDR3nt: TGTGCCATCAGTGAAGACCTGGGAGGAGAGACCCAGTACTTC

abundance: -
d_gene: TRBD2
v_gene: TRBV5-1
j_gene: TRBJ2-1
CDR3aa: CASSLTGLAGNEQFF
CDR3nt: TGCGCCAGCAGCTTGACAGGACTAGCGGGAAATGAGCAGTTCTTC

abundance: -
d_gene: -
v_gene: TRBV29-1
j_gene: TRBJ2-7
CDR3aa: CSVRHRVYEQYF
CDR3nt: TGCAGCGTAAGACACAGGGTTTACGAGCAGTACTTC

abundance: few
d_gene: -
v_gene: TRBV7-9
j_gene: TRBJ2-7
CDR3aa: CASSRIVGQYF
CDR3nt: TGTGCCAGCAGCCGTATCGTCGGCCAGTACTTC

abundance: -
d_gene: -
v_gene: TRBV5-8
j_gene: TRBJ2-2
CDR3aa: CASSLNTGELFF
CDR3nt: TGTGCCAGCAGCTTGAACACCGGGGAGCTGTTTTTT

abundance: -
d_gene: -
v_gene: TRBV28
j_gene: TRBJ1-3
CDR3aa: CASSLMAGNTIYF
CDR3nt: TGTGCCAGCAGTTTAATGGCTGGAAACACCATATATTTT

abundance: -
d_gene: -
v_gene: TRBV19
j_gene: TRBJ1-2
CDR3aa: CASSIYGGYTF
CDR3nt: TGTGCCAGTAGTATATACGGTGGCTACACCTTC

abundance: once
d_gene: TRBD2
v_gene: TRBV3-1/TRBV3-2
j_gene: TRBJ2-3
CDR3aa: CASSQDLAGVNTQYF
CDR3nt: TGTGCCAGCAGCCAAGATCTTGCGGGAGTGAATACGCAGTATTTT

abundance: -
d_gene: TRBD1
v_gene: TRBV28
j_gene: TRBJ1-6
CDR3aa: CASSLRTGANNSPLHF
CDR3nt: TGTGCCAGCAGTTTAAGGACAGGGGCAAATAATTCACCCCTCCACTTT

abundance: -
d_gene: -
v_gene: TRBV2
j_gene: TRBJ2-2
CDR3aa: CASVTSAAGELFF
CDR3nt: TGTGCCAGCGTGACTAGTGCCGCCGGGGAGCTGTTTTTT

abundance: -
d_gene: TRBD2
v_gene: TRBV28
j_gene: TRBJ2-1
CDR3aa: CASTFGTTYNEQFF
CDR3nt: TGTGCCAGCACCTTCGGGACTACCTACAATGAGCAGTTCTTC

abundance: few
d_gene: TRBD2
v_gene: TRBV27
j_gene: TRBJ2-7
CDR3aa: CASSPLPSGGYEQYF
CDR3nt: TGTGCCAGCAGTCCCCTGCCTAGCGGGGGCTACGAGCAGTACTTC

abundance: -
d_gene: TRBD2
v_gene: TRBV27
j_gene: TRBJ2-7
CDR3aa: CASSLSAGRGYEQYF
CDR3nt: TGTGCCAGCAGTTTATCGGCAGGGAGGGGCTACGAGCAGTACTTC

abundance: -
d_gene: -
v_gene: TRBV7-8
j_gene: TRBJ2-5
CDR3aa: CASSLTHREETQYF
CDR3nt: TGTGCCAGCAGCTTAACTCACAGGGAAGAGACCCAGTACTTC

abundance: -
d_gene: -
v_gene: TRBV19
j_gene: TRBJ2-2
CDR3aa: CASSGLRQTYTGELFF
CDR3nt: TGTGCCAGTAGTGGACTTCGACAGACTTACACCGGGGAGCTGTTTTTT

abundance: -
d_gene: TRBD1
v_gene: TRBV5-1
j_gene: TRBJ1-1
CDR3aa: CASSFHRGGGTEAFF
CDR3nt: TGCGCCAGCAGCTTCCACAGGGGGGGAGGCACTGAAGCTTTCTTT

abundance: -
d_gene: -
v_gene: TRBV14
j_gene: TRBJ2-5
CDR3aa: CASSHFRGGQETQYF
CDR3nt: TGTGCCAGCAGCCACTTCAGAGGGGGTCAAGAGACCCAGTACTTC

abundance: -
d_gene: -
v_gene: TRBV29-1
j_gene: TRBJ1-2
CDR3aa: CSTPGVGSPNYGYTF
CDR3nt: TGCAGCACACCCGGGGTGGGATCCCCTAACTATGGCTACACCTTC

abundance: -
d_gene: -
v_gene: TRBV2
j_gene: TRBJ2-7
CDR3aa: CASSDGREQYF
CDR3nt: TGTGCCAGCAGTGACGGACGCGAGCAGTACTTC

abundance: -
d_gene: -
v_gene: TRBV7-9
j_gene: TRBJ2-5
CDR3aa: CASSTRDQITETQYF
CDR3nt: TGTGCCAGCAGTACCCGGGACCAGATAACGGAGACCCAGTACTTC

abundance: -
d_gene: -
v_gene: TRBV28
j_gene: TRBJ2-4
CDR3aa: CASTIGGPQNIQYF
CDR3nt: TGTGCCAGCACTATTGGGGGGCCCCAAAACATTCAGTACTTC

abundance: -
d_gene: -
v_gene: TRBV28
j_gene: TRBJ1-2
CDR3aa: CASSSPLNYGYTF
CDR3nt: TGTGCCAGCAGTTCGCCTCTAAACTATGGCTACACCTTC

abundance: -
d_gene: -
v_gene: TRBV27
j_gene: TRBJ2-5
CDR3aa: CASSLKGMYQETQYF
CDR3nt: TGTGCCAGCAGTTTAAAGGGGATGTATCAAGAGACCCAGTACTTC

abundance: once
d_gene: TRBD1
v_gene: TRBV28
j_gene: TRBJ1-3
CDR3aa: CASSFRQGSGNTIYF
CDR3nt: TGTGCCAGCAGTTTTCGACAGGGTTCGGGAAACACCATATATTTT

abundance: -
d_gene: TRBD2
v_gene: TRBV9
j_gene: TRBJ2-1
CDR3aa: CASSPSTSSSSYNEQFF
CDR3nt: TGTGCCAGCAGCCCTTCGACTAGCTCGTCCTCCTACAATGAGCAGTTCTTC

abundance: -
d_gene: TRBD2
v_gene: TRBV3-1/TRBV3-2
j_gene: TRBJ2-5
CDR3aa: CASSQDPGRAGETQYF
CDR3nt: TGTGCCAGCAGCCAAGATCCCGGGAGGGCGGGAGAGACCCAGTACTTC

abundance: -
d_gene: -
v_gene: TRBV12-3/TRBV12-4
j_gene: TRBJ1-3
CDR3aa: CASSHTGGNTIYF
CDR3nt: TGTGCCAGCAGCCACACAGGGGGAAACACCATATATTTT

abundance: -
d_gene: -
v_gene: TRBV6-4
j_gene: TRBJ1-1
CDR3aa: CASSAHPGGTEAFF
CDR3nt: TGTGCCAGCAGTGCGCATCCAGGCGGCACTGAAGCTTTCTTT

abundance: -
d_gene: -
v_gene: TRBV15
j_gene: TRBJ1-2
CDR3aa: CATSSSMGYIYGYTF
CDR3nt: TGTGCCACCAGCAGTTCGATGGGCTATATCTATGGCTACACCTTC

abundance: -
d_gene: -
v_gene: TRBV6-2/TRBV6-3
j_gene: TRBJ2-7
CDR3aa: CASSYQRTAEQYF
CDR3nt: TGTGCCAGCAGTTACCAAAGGACTGCAGAGCAGTACTTC

abundance: -
d_gene: -
v_gene: TRBV15
j_gene: TRBJ1-2
CDR3aa: CATSMARANGYTF
CDR3nt: TGTGCCACCAGCATGGCTCGGGCAAATGGCTACACCTTC

abundance: -
d_gene: -
v_gene: TRBV2
j_gene: TRBJ2-5
CDR3aa: CASSEVRAGETQYF
CDR3nt: TGTGCCAGCAGTGAAGTCCGGGCCGGGGAGACCCAGTACTTC

abundance: -
d_gene: -
v_gene: TRBV15
j_gene: TRBJ1-6
CDR3aa: CATSDWGASSYNSPLHF
CDR3nt: TGTGCCACCAGCGACTGGGGGGCAAGCTCCTATAATTCACCCCTCCACTTT

abundance: -
d_gene: -
v_gene: TRBV28
j_gene: TRBJ2-5
CDR3aa: CASSLEGQTQYF
CDR3nt: TGTGCCAGCAGTTTAGAGGGGCAGACCCAGTACTTC

abundance: once
d_gene: -
v_gene: TRBV6-5
j_gene: TRBJ2-7
CDR3aa: CASRGFLPAYEQYF
CDR3nt: TGTGCCAGCAGGGGGTTTTTGCCCGCCTACGAGCAGTACTTC

abundance: -
d_gene: TRBD2
v_gene: TRBV5-8
j_gene: TRBJ2-3
CDR3aa: CASSFTRSGRTTDTQYF
CDR3nt: TGTGCCAGCAGCTTTACTCGCAGCGGGAGAACAACAGATACGCAGTATTTT

abundance: once
d_gene: TRBD2
v_gene: TRBV7-2
j_gene: TRBJ2-3
CDR3aa: CASRQSGTVSDTQYF
CDR3nt: TGTGCCAGCAGGCAAAGCGGGACGGTTTCCGATACGCAGTATTTT

abundance: -
d_gene: TRBD1
v_gene: TRBV5-1
j_gene: TRBJ1-1
CDR3aa: CASSLGRGSMNTEAFF
CDR3nt: TGCGCCAGCAGCTTGGGCAGGGGGTCGATGAACACTGAAGCTTTCTTT

abundance: once
d_gene: -
v_gene: TRBV19
j_gene: TRBJ1-4
CDR3aa: CASSRSGVRHEKLFF
CDR3nt: TGTGCCAGTAGTCGGTCGGGGGTAAGACATGAAAAACTGTTTTTT

abundance: -
d_gene: -
v_gene: TRBV10-3
j_gene: TRBJ1-3
CDR3aa: CAISQGGNTIYF
CDR3nt: TGTGCCATCAGTCAAGGTGGAAACACCATATATTTT

abundance: -
d_gene: -
v_gene: TRBV6-5
j_gene: TRBJ2-5
CDR3aa: CASSYSRASGQETQYF
CDR3nt: TGTGCCAGCAGTTACTCGAGGGCCAGCGGCCAAGAGACCCAGTACTTC

abundance: -
d_gene: -
v_gene: TRBV5-1
j_gene: TRBJ1-2
CDR3aa: CASSLAGGASGYTF
CDR3nt: TGCGCCAGCAGCTTGGCCGGGGGGGCATCTGGCTACACCTTC

abundance: -
d_gene: TRBD1
v_gene: TRBV27
j_gene: TRBJ1-1
CDR3aa: CASSSQQGRDDTEAFF
CDR3nt: TGTGCCAGCAGTTCCCAACAGGGGAGGGATGACACTGAAGCTTTCTTT

abundance: -
d_gene: -
v_gene: TRBV6-7
j_gene: TRBJ1-6
CDR3aa: CASSYPTDGLNNSPLHF
CDR3nt: TGTGCCAGCAGTTACCCCACCGACGGACTCAATAATTCACCCCTCCACTTT

abundance: -
d_gene: TRBD2
v_gene: TRBV3-1/TRBV3-2
j_gene: TRBJ2-4
CDR3aa: CASSQDSGRNIQYF
CDR3nt: TGTGCCAGCAGCCAAGATAGCGGGAGGAACATTCAGTACTTC

abundance: -
d_gene: -
v_gene: TRBV6-5
j_gene: TRBJ1-2
CDR3aa: CASSPRASNYGYTF
CDR3nt: TGTGCCAGCAGTCCTAGGGCCTCTAACTATGGCTACACCTTC